Listed below are T cell receptor beta chains from one sample, sequenced in a study of early T cells in non-severe SARS-CoV-2 infection. Using its own MiXCR run on the 5' RACE reads, TCRdb lists one record per CDR3 protein. The sample lists some 50,000 distinct CDR3 sequences, about 5.6% occurring once. Sequenced: whole blood. These receptors all stem from an adult who was a healthcare worker with PCR-confirmed SARS-CoV-2 infection or an uninfected control (not recorded which). Each CDR3 is given without its conserved first and last residue. A D gene is named only where the DNA matches it firmly. Clone size is not always given. Where it is, it says once, few, many or a class for expanded clones.

>TRBV20-1|TRBJ2-5|many|TRBD1
SATRARDRGETQY
>TRBV3-1|TRBJ2-5|few|.
ASSSKRQGRQETQY
>TRBV11-3|TRBJ2-3|.|TRBD2
ASSSRGGDTDTQY
>TRBV6-6|TRBJ2-6|few|.
ASSYSRPTAGANVLT
>TRBV11-2|TRBJ2-7|.|.
ASAPGRGEQY
>TRBV19|TRBJ2-6|many|.
ASSILAASGANVLT
>TRBV15|TRBJ1-4|.|.
ATSRDTKAGGLF
>TRBV24-1|TRBJ2-5|many|TRBD1
ATSEAKQGIVETQY
>TRBV5-5|TRBJ2-5|many|TRBD2
ASSQTSGGPETQY
>TRBV25-1|TRBJ2-3|many|.
ASSGHGLGQDTQY
>TRBV3-1|TRBJ2-7|.|.
ASSQAGRLSYEQY
>TRBV12-3/TRBV12-4|TRBJ2-1|many|.
ASSLGLVDNEQF
>TRBV6-2/TRBV6-3|TRBJ2-7|.|.
SSNQGREQY
>TRBV14|TRBJ2-5|.|.
ASSLKPGIAKTQY
>TRBV6-5|TRBJ1-5|few|.
ASSYSSRSQPQH
>TRBV7-2|TRBJ2-5|many|.
ASSFRPSPYQETQY
>TRBV30|TRBJ2-5|many|TRBD2
AWSVGSGGKETQY
>TRBV20-1|TRBJ2-7|many|TRBD2
SATTRTSGGALQY
>TRBV11-2|TRBJ2-2|many|.
ASSLEAASRVGGELF
>TRBV20-1|TRBJ2-7|many|.
SAGGKGPYEQY
>TRBV19|TRBJ2-2|many|TRBD2
ASNTGTSGRTGELF
>TRBV7-9|TRBJ2-1|many|TRBD2
ASSAERDHNEQF
>TRBV2|TRBJ1-6|many|TRBD1
ASRGTGGNSPLH
>TRBV5-1|TRBJ2-2|many|.
ASSLLLNTGELF
>TRBV6-5|TRBJ2-7|.|TRBD2
ASRTIAGAYEQY
>TRBV7-2|TRBJ2-5|many|TRBD2
ASSPRTSGQETQY
>TRBV6-6|TRBJ2-2|.|.
ASSYVGLGTGELF
>TRBV13|TRBJ2-1|many|.
ASSSRRENNEQF
>TRBV29-1|TRBJ2-1|many|.
SVNHYNEQF
>TRBV11-2|TRBJ2-1|once|TRBD1
ASSPAARGLYNEQF
>TRBV5-1|TRBJ2-3|few|TRBD1
ASSFGTGTDTQY
>TRBV6-1|TRBJ2-3|many|.
ASRRGQGQVDTQY
>TRBV29-1|TRBJ2-1|many|TRBD2
SVDGTSGGFYNEQF
>TRBV29-1|TRBJ1-1|.|.
SVVTTEAF
>TRBV29-1|TRBJ2-7|many|.
SVEDHPGQGSEQY
>TRBV27|TRBJ1-4|many|TRBD1
ASSIRGHEKLF
>TRBV5-1|TRBJ1-1|many|.
ASSLRQGKGTEAF
>TRBV15|TRBJ2-2|many|TRBD2
ATSREVAGDGTGELF
>TRBV7-8|TRBJ1-6|many|.
ASSLGFRDTSSYNSPLH
>TRBV7-2|TRBJ2-1|many|TRBD2
ASSLGAGYNEQF
>TRBV4-2|TRBJ1-2|few|.
ASSQDALARNYGYT
>TRBV19|TRBJ2-3|many|.
ASGHRGTDTQY
>TRBV27|TRBJ1-1|.|.
ASSRPPGRGYVNTEAF
>TRBV4-1|TRBJ1-2|many|.
ASYSGNYGYT
>TRBV2|TRBJ1-2|many|.
ASTLGQRIYGYT
>TRBV5-1|TRBJ2-1|many|.
ASSLKGQEQF
>TRBV7-8|TRBJ2-3|many|TRBD2
ASSPGWTSGITDTQY
>TRBV19|TRBJ2-7|many|.
ASSITPAGRIGQY
>TRBV19|TRBJ1-1|.|.
ASRFSTLNTEAF
>TRBV6-1|TRBJ2-4|many|.
ASSGSSRRATNNIQY
>TRBV6-1|TRBJ2-5|few|.
ASSEVSGRIETQY
>TRBV6-6|TRBJ2-1|few|.
ASSLDSSGSNEQF
>TRBV5-1|TRBJ2-1|many|TRBD2
ASSLASGGRVDEQF
>TRBV5-1|TRBJ1-1|many|.
ASSYGPSENTEAF
>TRBV29-1|TRBJ2-7|many|.
SVGGLEPYEQY
>TRBV20-1|TRBJ1-5|many|TRBD1
SASRGGSQPQH